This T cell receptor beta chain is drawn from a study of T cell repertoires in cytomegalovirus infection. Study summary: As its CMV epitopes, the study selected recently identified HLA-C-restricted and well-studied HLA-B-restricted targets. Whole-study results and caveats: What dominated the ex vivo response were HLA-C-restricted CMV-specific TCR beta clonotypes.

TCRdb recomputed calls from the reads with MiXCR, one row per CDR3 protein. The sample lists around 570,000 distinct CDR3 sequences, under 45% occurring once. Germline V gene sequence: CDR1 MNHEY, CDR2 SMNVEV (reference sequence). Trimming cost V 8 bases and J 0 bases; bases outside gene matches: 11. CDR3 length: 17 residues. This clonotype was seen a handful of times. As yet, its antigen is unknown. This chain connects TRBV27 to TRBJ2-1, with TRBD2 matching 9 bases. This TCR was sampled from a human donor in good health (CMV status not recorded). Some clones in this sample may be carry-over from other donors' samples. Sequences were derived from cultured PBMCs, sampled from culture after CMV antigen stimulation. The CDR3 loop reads CASGARSGRPSYNEQFF. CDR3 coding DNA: TGTGCCAGCGGAGCCAGGAGCGGGAGGCCCTCCTACAATGAGCAGTTCTTC.